This record looks at one TCR beta chain sequence and its context. Its antigen is as yet unknown. This sample was taken from a study of beta chain features in type 1 diabetes. Findings of the study overall: The study found that naive, central memory and Treg TCRB repertoires appeared more similar in patients than in healthy donors. Among patients with Type 1 diabetes, TCRB CDR3s were moderately but significantly shorter in every one of the four CD4+ subsets.

Central memory, naive, regulatory and stem cell-like memory CD4+ cells were sorted by CD45RO/CCR7/CD25/CD127/CD95/CD27. cDNA synthesis used the whole RNA isolate, giving expressed TCRB sequences. Using immunoSEQ multiplex PCR, the repertoire was profiled, and TCRdb retains in-frame clones only, with some absent. The sample consists of 130,000 or so clones, 9% of them appearing once. The TCR was taken from a man aged 25 to 40 with type 1 diabetes. The sequenced sample consisted of central memory CD4+ T cells from blood.

The CDR3 DNA sequence: TGTGCCAGCACTTCCTCCGGGACAGCTATTTACGAGCAGTACTTC. Translation gives CASTSSGTAIYEQYF. V and J are TRBV2 and TRBJ2-7, with 7 bases fitting TRBD1. CDR1 SNHLY and CDR2 FYNNEI come from the germline V gene. The J segment lost 4 bases and the V segment lost 7 bases, leaving 13 bases of the junction unmatched. The CDR3 has 15 amino acids.